These T cell receptor beta chains were read from a single sample in a study of T cell repertoires in cytomegalovirus infection. TCRdb called the reads again in MiXCR, with one record for every CDR3 protein. The sample holds some 150,000 distinct CDR3 sequences; roughly 6.5% are singletons and the top ten take roughly 18%. The sample comprised PBMCs. These receptors were taken from a human donor in good health (CMV status not recorded). Some clones in this sample may be carry-over from other donors' samples. CDR3s include the opening cysteine and the closing phenylalanine or tryptophan. The D gene is left open where the match is weak. Size values are once, few and many counts, or a class for expanded clones, and some rows have none.

d_gene,j_gene,v_gene,abundance,CDR3aa,CDR3nt
.,TRBJ2-7,TRBV30,many,CAWSPLSSYEQYF,TGTGCCTGGAGTCCCCTGAGCTCCTACGAGCAGTACTTC
.,TRBJ1-6,TRBV20-1,.,CSAAQGGGYNSPLHF,TGCAGTGCTGCTCAAGGTGGGGGTTATAATTCACCCCTCCACTTT
TRBD2,TRBJ2-1,TRBV27,many,CASKLAGATRQFF,TGTGCCAGCAAACTAGCGGGAGCCACGAGGCAGTTCTTC
.,TRBJ1-1,TRBV12-5,many,CASAELPPSSGDEAFF,TGTGCTAGTGCAGAACTCCCCCCGTCGTCTGGCGATGAAGCTTTCTTT
.,TRBJ2-1,TRBV6-6,many,CASTKEGLPSSYNEQFF,TGTGCCAGCACTAAGGAAGGACTGCCGAGCTCCTACAATGAGCAGTTCTTC
.,TRBJ1-1,TRBV18,.,CASSVKGATEAFF,TGTGCCAGCTCAGTAAAGGGCGCCACTGAAGCTTTCTTT
TRBD1,TRBJ2-6,TRBV7-6,many,CASSLRQGRSGANVLTF,TGTGCCAGCAGCCTCCGACAGGGGCGGTCTGGGGCCAACGTCCTGACTTTC
.,TRBJ1-6,TRBV10-2,.,CASRDSNNSPLHF,TGCGCCAGCAGGGACAGTAATAATTCACCCCTCCACTTT
.,TRBJ2-5,TRBV7-2,many,CASSLDPRLETQYF,TGTGCCAGCAGCTTAGACCCTAGGTTGGAGACCCAGTACTTC
.,TRBJ2-1,TRBV7-2,many,CASSLGWYNEQFF,TGTGCCAGCAGCTTAGGGTGGTACAATGAGCAGTTCTTC
.,TRBJ2-5,TRBV28,few,CASRTGSLNWETQYF,TGTGCCAGCAGAACCGGGAGCTTGAATTGGGAGACCCAGTACTTC
.,TRBJ1-1,TRBV7-9,many,CASSLLAGPNTEAFF,TGTGCCAGCAGCTTATTGGCAGGGCCGAACACTGAAGCTTTCTTT
.,TRBJ1-2,TRBV20-1,few,CSARQIGAVDGYTF,TGCAGTGCTAGACAGATAGGGGCAGTCGATGGCTACACCTTC
.,TRBJ1-6,TRBV2,many,CASSFDRSTTPLHF,TGTGCCAGCAGTTTCGACAGGTCCACAACACCCCTCCACTTT
.,TRBJ1-2,TRBV7-9,.,CASSSVGYGYTF,TGTGCCAGCAGCTCGGTTGGGTACGGCTACACCTTC
.,TRBJ2-5,TRBV7-6,many,CASSPGGEETQYF,TGTGCCAGCAGCCCAGGGGGGGAAGAGACCCAGTACTTC
TRBD1,TRBJ2-7,TRBV4-1,many,CASSLGTGGREQYF,TGCGCCAGCAGCTTGGGGACAGGGGGCCGGGAGCAGTACTTC
.,TRBJ1-2,TRBV7-2,many,CASSPQPTRGDYGYTF,TGTGCCAGCAGCCCCCAACCGACAAGGGGCGACTATGGCTACACCTTC
.,TRBJ2-2,TRBV6-1,many,CASRGAASEGGELFF,TGTGCCAGCAGGGGGGCGGCCTCCGAGGGCGGGGAGCTGTTTTTT
TRBD1,TRBJ2-4,TRBV29-1,many,CSASGQGDIQYF,TGCAGCGCATCAGGACAGGGAGACATTCAGTACTTC
TRBD1,TRBJ2-7,TRBV7-9,many,CASSLGTGTGDYEQYF,TGTGCCAGCAGCTTAGGGACCGGGACAGGGGATTACGAGCAGTACTTC
.,TRBJ2-7,TRBV5-1,many,CASSSGRRFSSYEQYF,TGCGCCAGCAGCTCGGGACGCCGGTTTAGCTCCTACGAGCAGTACTTC
.,TRBJ2-7,TRBV20-1,many,CSATGPRSYEQYF,TGCAGTGCCACGGGACCGAGGTCCTACGAGCAGTACTTC
.,TRBJ2-7,TRBV28,many,CASTGTLLVAYEQYF,TGTGCCAGCACGGGGACTCTTTTAGTCGCCTACGAGCAGTACTTC
.,TRBJ1-1,TRBV9,many,CASSVSGSTEAFF,TGTGCCAGCAGCGTTTCTGGGTCGACTGAAGCTTTCTTT
TRBD1,TRBJ1-5,TRBV27,many,CASSPGTGRNQPQHF,TGTGCCAGCAGCCCCGGGACAGGTCGCAATCAGCCCCAGCATTTT
.,TRBJ1-4,TRBV29-1,many,CSVDSGGATNEKLFF,TGCAGCGTTGATTCGGGAGGTGCAACTAATGAAAAACTGTTTTTT
.,TRBJ1-1,TRBV19,few,CASSIRVGTEAFF,TGTGCCAGTAGTATCAGGGTTGGCACTGAAGCTTTCTTT
.,TRBJ1-1,TRBV6-2/TRBV6-3,.,CASSYTGMTGTEAFF,TGTGCCAGCAGTTATACTGGGATGACCGGCACTGAAGCTTTCTTT
.,TRBJ2-4,TRBV6-2/TRBV6-3,few,CASSQSSTIQYF,TGTGCCAGCAGTCAGTCTAGCACCATTCAGTACTTC
TRBD2,TRBJ2-1,TRBV29-1,many,CSVEGLAGGEQFF,TGCAGCGTTGAAGGACTAGCTGGGGGTGAGCAGTTCTTC
.,TRBJ2-3,TRBV20-1,few,CSAGATSGVWGSDTQYF,TGCAGTGCTGGAGCAACAAGTGGAGTCTGGGGATCAGATACGCAGTATTTT
TRBD1,TRBJ1-2,TRBV6-2/TRBV6-3,many,CASRGQGRYGYTF,TGTGCCAGCAGGGGACAGGGACGGTATGGCTACACCTTC
.,TRBJ1-3,TRBV28,few,CASSLHDLGNTIYF,TGTGCCAGCAGTTTACACGACCTGGGGAACACCATATATTTT
.,TRBJ2-1,TRBV6-2/TRBV6-3,.,CASGAARGQYNEQFF,TGTGCCAGCGGCGCGGCGAGGGGACAATACAATGAGCAGTTCTTC
TRBD2,TRBJ2-5,TRBV2,many,CASRAREDQETQYF,TGTGCCAGCAGGGCCCGGGAGGACCAAGAGACCCAGTACTTC
TRBD2,TRBJ2-7,TRBV20-1,few,CSVRTSGSYEQYF,TGCAGTGTTAGGACTAGCGGTTCCTACGAGCAGTACTTC
TRBD1,TRBJ2-7,TRBV2,many,CASTGQGASAYEQYF,TGTGCCAGCACCGGACAGGGGGCCTCTGCCTACGAGCAGTACTTC